These 2 T cell receptor beta chains share one sample of origin, sequenced in a study of blood T cells in healthy people across ages (dated by TCRdb to the mid-2010s). Receptor libraries were prepared by 5' RACE. TCRdb shows the sequencer as Illumina HiSeq 2500. A second PCR of about 7 to 12 cycles was run with a J-beta primer mix and a sample-barcoded 5' primer. TCRdb trimmed public reads at Q25 via fastp, called clones via MiXCR and kept in-frame beta chains. Merged by CDR3 protein, the rows form single entries marked with the most common genes and DNA. The sample records 700,000 to 950,000 distinct CDR3 sequences, 58% of which are singletons. The top ten clonotypes cover approximately 21% of the sample. The sequencing input was blood. These receptors came from a man between 25 and 39 years old in good health.

This clonotype was observed a handful of times. V usage is TRBV7-2 and J usage is TRBJ2-3; 14 nucleotides align to TRBD2. Per the germline V gene, CDR1 is SGHTA and CDR2 is FQGNSA. The trim removed 1 base at V and 5 bases at J, leaving 2 bases unmatched. CDR3 size: 16 residues. CDR3 residues: CASSLVGTSGGDTQYF. For the CDR3, the DNA is TGTGCCAGCAGCTTAGTGGGGACTAGCGGGGGAGATACGCAGTATTTT.

Notes on this clonotype: Sequence at one end of the junction differs from germline and may be a read error. CDR3 coding DNA: TGTACCAGCAGCCGCGGGACCCAGTACTTC. It translates to CTSSRGTQYF. The rearrangement uses TRBV7-8 and TRBJ2-5; D remains unclear. This CDR3 spans 10 amino acids. Germline V gene data show CDR1 as SGHVS and CDR2 as FQNEAQ. The full variable domain, completed using reference TRBV7-8 and TRBJ2-5, is GAGVSQSPRYKVAKRGQDVALRCDPISGHVSLFWYQQALGQGPEFLTYFQNEAQLDKSGLPSDRFFAERPEGSVSTLKIQRTQQEDSAVYLCTSSRGTQYFGPGTRLLVL.